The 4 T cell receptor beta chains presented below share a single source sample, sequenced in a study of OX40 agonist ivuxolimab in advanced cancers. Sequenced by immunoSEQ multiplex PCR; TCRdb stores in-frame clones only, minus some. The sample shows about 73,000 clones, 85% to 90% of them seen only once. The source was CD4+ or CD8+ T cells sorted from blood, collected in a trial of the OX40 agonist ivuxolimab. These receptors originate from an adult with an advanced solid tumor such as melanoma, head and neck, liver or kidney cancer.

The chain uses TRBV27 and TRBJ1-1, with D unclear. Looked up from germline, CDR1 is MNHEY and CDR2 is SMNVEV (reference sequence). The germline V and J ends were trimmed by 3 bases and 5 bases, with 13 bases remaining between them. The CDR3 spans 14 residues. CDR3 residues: CASSFSSFGTEAFF. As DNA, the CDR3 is TGTGCCAGCAGTTTCTCATCGTTTGGGACTGAAGCTTTCTTT.

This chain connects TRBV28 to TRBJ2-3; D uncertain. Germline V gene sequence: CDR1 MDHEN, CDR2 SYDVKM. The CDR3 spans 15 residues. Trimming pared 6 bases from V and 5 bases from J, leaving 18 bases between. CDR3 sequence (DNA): TGTGCCAGCAGAATGGAACAGACGGGTCGAGATACGCAGTATTTT. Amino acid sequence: CASRMEQTGRDTQYF.

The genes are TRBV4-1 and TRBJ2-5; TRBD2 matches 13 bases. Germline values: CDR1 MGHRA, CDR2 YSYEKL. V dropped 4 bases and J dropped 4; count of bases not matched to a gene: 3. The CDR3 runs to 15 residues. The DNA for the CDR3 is TGCGCCAGCAGCCTAACTAGCGGGAGGGGAGAGACCCAGTACTTC. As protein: CASSLTSGRGETQYF.

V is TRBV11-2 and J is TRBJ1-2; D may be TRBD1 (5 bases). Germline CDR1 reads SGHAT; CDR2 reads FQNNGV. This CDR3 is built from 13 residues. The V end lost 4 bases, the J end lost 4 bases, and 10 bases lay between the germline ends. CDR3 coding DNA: TGTGCCAGCAGCTCCGGGACGAGCTATGGCTACACCTTC. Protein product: CASSSGTSYGYTF.